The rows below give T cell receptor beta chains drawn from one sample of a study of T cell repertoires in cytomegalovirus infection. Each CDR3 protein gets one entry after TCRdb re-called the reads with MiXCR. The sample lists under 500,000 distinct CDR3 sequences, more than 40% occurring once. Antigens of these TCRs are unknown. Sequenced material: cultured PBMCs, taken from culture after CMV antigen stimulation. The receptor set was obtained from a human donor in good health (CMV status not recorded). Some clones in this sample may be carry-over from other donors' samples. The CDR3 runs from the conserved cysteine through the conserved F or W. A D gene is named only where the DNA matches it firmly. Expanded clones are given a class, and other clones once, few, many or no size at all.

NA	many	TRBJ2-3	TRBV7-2	TGTGCCAGCAGTCCCGATCGGAGACTCTTCGATACGCAGTATTTT	CASSPDRRLFDTQYF
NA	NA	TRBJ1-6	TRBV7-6	TGTGCCAGCAGCTTAGGCTACAGGAGCCCCTATAATTCACCCCTCCACTTT	CASSLGYRSPYNSPLHF
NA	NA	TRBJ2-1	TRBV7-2	TGTGCCAGCAGCTTAGGTCCCTCTCTCTACAATGAGCAGTTCTTC	CASSLGPSLYNEQFF
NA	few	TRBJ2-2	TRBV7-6	TGTGCCAGCAGCTTAAGTAGGACCGGGGAGCTGTTTTTT	CASSLSRTGELFF
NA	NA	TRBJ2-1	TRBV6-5	TGTGCCAGCAGTTACTCTCTAGGAGCGGGTGAGCAGTTCTTC	CASSYSLGAGEQFF
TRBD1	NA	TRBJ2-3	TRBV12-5	TGTGCTAGTGGTTTGGGACCAGCCGAGACAGGGATCACAGATACGCAGTATTTT	CASGLGPAETGITDTQYF
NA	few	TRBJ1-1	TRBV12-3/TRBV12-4	TGTGCCAGCTCACAAGGGGCTGAAGCTTTCTTT	CASSQGAEAFF
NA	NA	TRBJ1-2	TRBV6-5	TGTGCCAGCAGTTACTCGAATACGGGCTACACCTTC	CASSYSNTGYTF
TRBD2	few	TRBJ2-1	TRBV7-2	TGTGCCAGCAGAACTAGCGGGCGGGGTGAGCAGTTCTTC	CASRTSGRGEQFF
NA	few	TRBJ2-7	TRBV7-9	TGTGCCAGCAGCTTAGAGGCTCCCTACGAGCAGTACTTC	CASSLEAPYEQYF
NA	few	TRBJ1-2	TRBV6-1	TGTGCCAGCAGTCGACAGCCGAAGGGCTACACCTTC	CASSRQPKGYTF
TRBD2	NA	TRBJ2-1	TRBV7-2	TGTGCCAGCAGATCTACCTCTAGCGGGGGGTCCTGCAATGAGCAGTTCTTC	CASRSTSSGGSCNEQFF
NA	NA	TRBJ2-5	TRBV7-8	TGTGCCAGCAGCCCGACATTGGTACAGAGACAAGAGACCCAGTACTTC	CASSPTLVQRQETQYF
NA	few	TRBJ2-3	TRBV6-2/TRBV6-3	TGTGCCAGCGGGCAATCGTCGATCACAGATACGCAGTATTTT	CASGQSSITDTQYF
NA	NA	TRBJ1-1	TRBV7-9	TGTGCCAGCAGCCCCCTCTGGGCAGGGACGAACACTGAAGCTTTCTTT	CASSPLWAGTNTEAFF
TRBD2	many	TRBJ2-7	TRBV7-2	TGTGCCAGCAGCTTAATGCCCGGACTAGCGGGACCGAGCTCCTACGAGCAGTACTTC	CASSLMPGLAGPSSYEQYF
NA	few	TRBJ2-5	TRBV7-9	TGTGCCAGCAGCTTAGACAGGGAGCAAGAGACCCAGTACTTC	CASSLDREQETQYF